The 18 T cell receptor beta chains below all came from one sample that was sequenced in a study of blood T cell repertoires in COVID-19. Here immunoSEQ multiplex PCR was the method, and the copy in TCRdb shows in-frame clones only, minus some. The table records 200,000 or so clones, about 80% of them present only once. The specimen was peripheral blood. Receptors were obtained from a human donor with acute or convalescent COVID-19. The donor label of this sample is uncertain.

Remarks on this clone: Other nucleotide sequences in the sample specify the same CDR3. The V gene is TRBV5-1, the J gene TRBJ1-5; weak D call: TRBD1 (6 bases). CDR3 length: 14 amino acids. Germline assignment: CDR1 SGHRS and CDR2 YFSETQ. Between the trimmed V and J ends, which lost 4 bases and 3 bases, there was a span of 11 bases. DNA for the CDR3: TGCGCCAGCAGCCTGGACAGTTCCAATCAGCCCCAGCATTTT. This translates into CASSLDSSNQPQHF.

The gene calls are TRBV19 and TRBJ1-4; maybe TRBD1 (5 bases). Germline CDR1 reads LNHDA; CDR2 reads SQIVND (reference sequence). The CDR3 runs to 15 residues. V was shortened by 5 bases and J by 8 bases, with 18 bases between the two germline ends. The CDR3 loop reads CASSAPGGAWEKLFF. Written as DNA, the CDR3 is TGTGCCAGTAGTGCCCCCGGAGGGGCGTGGGAAAAACTGTTTTTT.

J is TRBJ2-2 and V is TRBV5-1; the D is unclear. Between the trimmed V and J ends, which lost 2 bases and 6 bases, there was a span of 17 bases. Germline assignment: CDR1 SGHRS and CDR2 YFSETQ. The CDR3 sequence is 16 residues long. CDR3 region: CASSLPSLSSAGELFF. The DNA of the CDR3 is TGCGCCAGCAGCTTACCGTCTCTGTCGAGCGCCGGGGAGCTGTTTTTT.

Only a few counts were recorded for this clone. The sample holds other DNA sequences that translate to the same CDR3. The rearrangement links TRBV19 to TRBJ2-1; the D gene is possibly TRBD1 (6 bases). This CDR3 is built from 15 residues. Trimming stripped 3 bases from V and 2 bases from J, with 11 bases between. Germline values: CDR1 LNHDA, CDR2 SQIVND (reference sequence). The chain's CDR3 is CASSIGQSPYNEQFF. The CDR3, as DNA: TGTGCCAGTAGTATTGGACAGAGCCCCTACAATGAGCAGTTCTTC.

This clone was counted only a few times. The chain employs TRBV28 and TRBJ2-5; 8 bases fit TRBD1. This CDR3 has 14 amino acids. Germline loops: CDR1 MDHEN, CDR2 SYDVKM. V lost 2 bases to trimming and J lost 11 bases; unmatched junction nucleotides: 10. Written as DNA, the CDR3 is TGTGCCAGCAGTTTAAGGCAGGGGGCACTTTCACAGTACTTC. It translates to CASSLRQGALSQYF. Complete variable domain (other parts from reference TRBV28 and TRBJ2-5): DVKVTQSSRYLVKRTGEKVFLECVQDMDHENMFWYRQDPGLGLRLIYFSYDVKMKEKGDIPEGYSVSREKKERFSLILESASTNQTSMYLCASSLRQGALSQYFGPGTRLLVL.

J is TRBJ2-1 and V is TRBV19; 11 bases match TRBD2. The germline V gene encodes CDR1 LNHDA and CDR2 SQIVND (reference sequence). V trimming: 3 bases; J trimming: 5 bases; junction bases outside the gene matches: 3. CDR3 length: 15 residues. CDR3 residues: CASSIGLAGHNEQFF. CDR3 nucleotide sequence: TGTGCCAGTAGTATTGGACTAGCGGGTCACAATGAGCAGTTCTTC.

J is TRBJ2-7 and V is TRBV11-2, with D perhaps matching TRBD1 (5 bases). The CDR3 runs 12 residues. Trimming pared 1 base from V and 4 bases from J, leaving 5 bases between. Per the germline V gene, CDR1 is SGHAT and CDR2 is FQNNGV. The CDR3 DNA is TGTGCCAGCAGCTTAGCAGGGTACGAGCAGTACTTC. It is translated as CASSLAGYEQYF.

The CDR3 loop is CASSPTGVPYEQYF. CDR3 DNA: TGTGCCAGCTCACCGACAGGGGTACCCTACGAGCAGTACTTC. The chain has TRBV18 and TRBJ2-7, with TRBD1 matching over 8 bases. This CDR3 has 14 amino acids. The V segment lost 3 bases and the J segment 2 bases; nucleotides outside the gene matches: 3. The germline V gene has CDR1 KGHSH and CDR2 LQKENI.

The CDR3, as DNA: TGTGCCAGCTCCGACTACGGGACAGGGGGAGACGAGCAGTACTTC. This encodes CASSDYGTGGDEQYF. This rearrangement joins TRBV7-8 to TRBJ2-7, with TRBD1 matching over 11 bases. The CDR3 extends over 15 amino acids. The V segment lost 8 bases and the J segment 5 bases; nucleotides outside the gene matches: 11. Germline values: CDR1 SGHVS, CDR2 FQNEAQ.

In this sample, this clone turned up once. The chain uses TRBV11-2 and TRBJ1-2; D remains ambiguous. CDR1 and CDR2 (germline): SGHAT, FQNNGV. The CDR3 is 13 amino acids. Trimming left V 3 bases short and J 4 bases short, with 9 bases between. The DNA of the CDR3 is TGTGCCAGCAGCTTTCATCAGGCCTATGGCTACACCTTC. Translated: CASSFHQAYGYTF.

V usage is TRBV6-2 or TRBV6-3 and J usage is TRBJ2-5, with TRBD2 identical over 10 bases. CDR1 is MNHEY and CDR2 is SVGEGT in the germline V gene. This CDR3 comprises 16 residues. Trimming took 4 bases from V and 5 from J; bases not matched to a gene: 10. CDR3 nucleotide sequence: TGTGCCAGCAGTTTCGAAGCGGGAGGGCCGGAGGAGACCCAGTACTTC. Encoded protein: CASSFEAGGPEETQYF.

The CDR3 DNA is TGTGCCAGCAGTCCCCGCGACAGACCCCTCCACTTT. It is translated as CASSPRDRPLHF. The chain has TRBV6-6 and TRBJ1-6; the D gene is possibly TRBD1 (5 bases). Germline assignment: CDR1 MNHNY and CDR2 SVGAGI (reference sequence). The CDR3 runs to 12 residues. Trimming took 5 bases from V and 12 from J, leaving 11 bases between them.

The chain uses TRBV19 and TRBJ2-1; tentative D call: TRBD1 (7 bases). Trimming took off 1 base at V and 2 bases at J, with 12 bases between the two ends. Germline CDR1 and CDR2: LNHDA and SQIVND (reference sequence). The CDR3 covers 16 residues. The CDR3 nucleotides read TGTGCCAGTAGTATAGGGGGGGACAGAACCTACAATGAGCAGTTCTTC. It codes for CASSIGGDRTYNEQFF.

The rearrangement links TRBV9 to TRBJ2-3; 7 bases line up with TRBD1. The length of the CDR3 is 17 residues. J was trimmed by 2 bases and V by 4 bases; bases with no gene match: 13. CDR1 is SGDLS and CDR2 is YYNGEE in the germline V gene. CDR3 coding DNA: TGTGCCAGCAGCCTCAGAAGGGGGCAGGGGGACACAGATACGCAGTATTTT. Translating gives CASSLRRGQGDTDTQYF. The full variable domain, with the rest looked up from reference TRBV9 and TRBJ2-3, is DSGVTQTPKHLITATGQRVTLRCSPRSGDLSVYWYQQSLDQGLQFLIQYYNGEERAKGNILERFSAQQFPDLHSELNLSSLELGDSALYFCASSLRRGQGDTDTQYFGPGTRLTVL.

The chain joins TRBV9 to TRBJ2-2; possibly TRBD2 for D (6 bases). V lost 2 bases, J lost 4 bases, and 9 bases lay in between. The CDR3 length is 14 residues. From germline, CDR1 is SGDLS and CDR2 YYNGEE. As DNA, the CDR3 is TGTGCCAGCAGCGTGGGGGGTTCCACCGGGGAGCTGTTTTTT. Translation gives CASSVGGSTGELFF. Full variable domain (remainder filled in from reference TRBV9 and TRBJ2-2): DSGVTQTPKHLITATGQRVTLRCSPRSGDLSVYWYQQSLDQGLQFLIQYYNGEERAKGNILERFSAQQFPDLHSELNLSSLELGDSALYFCASSVGGSTGELFFGEGSRLTVL.

The chain has TRBV27 and TRBJ1-1; D is undetermined. The V and J ends lost 8 bases and 1 base respectively, with 23 bases between them. CDR3 length equals 17 residues. The V gene's germline CDR1 is MNHEY and CDR2 SMNVEV (reference sequence). This chain's CDR3 is CASSSTLLRMSNTEAFF. The CDR3 DNA reads TGTGCCAGCTCATCCACACTTTTGAGGATGTCGAACACTGAAGCTTTCTTT.

The gene calls are TRBV5-1 and TRBJ1-2; D may be TRBD1 (6 bases). The CDR3 length is 14 residues. With 0 bases removed from V and 6 bases from J, the gap between germline ends came to 12 bases. Germline CDR1 is SGHRS and CDR2 is YFSETQ. DNA for the CDR3: TGCGCCAGCAGCTTGGTACAGGGACGAGATGGCTACACCTTC. Residues: CASSLVQGRDGYTF.

The chain employs TRBV6-1 and TRBJ2-7; D possibly corresponds to TRBD1 (5 bases). This CDR3 has 13 residues. CDR1 and CDR2 from the germline V gene are MNHNS and SASEGT. Between the trimmed V and J ends, which lost 3 bases and 2 bases, there was a span of 8 bases. CDR3 loop: CASSDRVAYEQYF. DNA for the CDR3: TGTGCCAGCAGTGACAGGGTTGCCTACGAGCAGTACTTC.